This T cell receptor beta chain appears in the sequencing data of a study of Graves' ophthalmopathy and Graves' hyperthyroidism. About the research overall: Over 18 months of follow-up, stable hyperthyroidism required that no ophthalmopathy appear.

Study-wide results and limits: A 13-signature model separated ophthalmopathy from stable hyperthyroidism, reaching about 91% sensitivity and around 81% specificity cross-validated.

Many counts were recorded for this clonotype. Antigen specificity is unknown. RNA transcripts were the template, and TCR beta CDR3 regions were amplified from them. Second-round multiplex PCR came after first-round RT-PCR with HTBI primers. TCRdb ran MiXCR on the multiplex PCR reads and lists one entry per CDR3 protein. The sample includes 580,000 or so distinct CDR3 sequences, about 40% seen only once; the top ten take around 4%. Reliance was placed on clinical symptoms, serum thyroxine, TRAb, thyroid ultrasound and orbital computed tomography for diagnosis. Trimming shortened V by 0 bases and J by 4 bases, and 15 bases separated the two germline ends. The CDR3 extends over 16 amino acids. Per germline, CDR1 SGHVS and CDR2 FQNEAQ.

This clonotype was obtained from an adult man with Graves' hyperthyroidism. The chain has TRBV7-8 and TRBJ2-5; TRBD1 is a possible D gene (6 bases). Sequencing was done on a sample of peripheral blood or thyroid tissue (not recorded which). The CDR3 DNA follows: TGTGCCAGCAGCTTAGCGTCGTGGCAGGGGCCAGAGACCCAGTACTTC. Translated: CASSLASWQGPETQYF.